What follows are 16 T cell receptor beta chains derived from one specimen sequenced in a study of T cell repertoires in cytomegalovirus infection. Which antigens these TCRs recognize remains unknown. TCRdb analysed the reads with MiXCR anew, one entry per CDR3 protein. The sample lists more than 55,000 distinct CDR3 sequences; 20% to 25% were seen once. The material was CD8+ T cells from cultured PBMCs, obtained from culture after CMV antigen stimulation. All receptors derive from a human donor in good health (CMV status not recorded). Some clones in this sample may be carry-over from other donors' samples.

The V call is TRBV6-1, the J call TRBJ1-6, with 7 bases fitting TRBD1. Germline CDR1 and CDR2: MNHNS and SASEGT. This CDR3 has 15 amino acids. V shed 5 bases and J 12 bases; nucleotides not matched to a gene: 13. The CDR3: CASSSGTAYRLPLHF. CDR3 coding DNA: TGTGCCAGCAGTTCCGGGACAGCGTACAGACTACCCCTCCACTTT.

Ten or more counts support this clonotype. The chain couples TRBV29-1 to TRBJ2-5; 13 nucleotides line up with TRBD2. The V segment lost 3 bases and the J segment 5 bases; nucleotides outside the gene matches: 9. The CDR3 contains 16 residues. Germline values: CDR1 SQVTM, CDR2 ANQGSEA. Written as DNA, the CDR3 is TGCAGCGTTGACGGGACTAGCGGGGCTTATTTGGAGACCCAGTACTTC. Protein: CSVDGTSGAYLETQYF.

The rearrangement links TRBV12-3 or TRBV12-4 to TRBJ1-5; tentative D call: TRBD1 (6 bases). The CDR3 sequence is 17 residues long. V lost 5 bases, J lost 6 bases, and 23 bases lay in between. CDR3 loop: CASSPSQGIPPVQPQHF. In DNA, the CDR3 is TGTGCCAGCAGTCCCTCCCAGGGGATCCCTCCTGTTCAGCCCCAGCATTTT.

The rearrangement uses TRBV7-2 and TRBJ2-1, with 7 bases matching TRBD1. The germline V gene has CDR1 SGHTA and CDR2 FQGNSA. The CDR3 has 15 residues. V gave up 5 bases and J gave up 1 base; unmatched junction bases: 5. In nucleotides, the CDR3 is TGTGCCAGCAGCGTTGGACAGGCGTCCTACAATGAGCAGTTCTTC. Translated: CASSVGQASYNEQFF. Based on the CDR3 plus reference TRBV7-2 and TRBJ2-1, the full variable domain is GAGVSQSPSNKVTEKGKDVELRCDPISGHTALYWYRQSLGQGLEFLIYFQGNSAPDKSGLPSDRFSAERTGGSVSTLTIQRTQQEDSAVYLCASSVGQASYNEQFFGPGTRLTVL.

J is TRBJ1-5 and V is TRBV20-1; no reliable D call. V lost 8 bases and J lost 0, with 23 bases in between. This CDR3 region has 17 residues. CDR1 and CDR2 (germline): DFQATT, SNEGSKA (reference sequence). CDR3 nucleotides: TGCAGTCTACCAGAAGCGGTCAGCATGTATAGCAATCAGCCCCAGCATTTT. This gives the protein CSLPEAVSMYSNQPQHF.

This sequence joins TRBV7-9 and TRBJ2-1; a weak D match, TRBD2 (5 bases). V was pared by 8 bases and J by 4 bases, with 6 bases between. Germline values: CDR1 SEHNR, CDR2 FQNEAQ (reference sequence). The CDR3 runs 11 residues. CDR3 nucleotide sequence: TGTGCCAGCCGACTATACAATGAGCAGTTCTTC. Its protein product is CASRLYNEQFF.

CDR3 in amino acids: CASSPRQGYTNEKLFF. For the CDR3, the DNA is TGTGCCAGCAGCCCCCGTCAGGGGTATACTAATGAAAAACTGTTTTTT. The chain has TRBV7-9 and TRBJ1-4, with D maybe TRBD1 (6 bases). V was cut by 5 bases and J by 2 bases, with 15 bases left in between. Germline CDR1 is SEHNR and CDR2 is FQNEAQ (reference sequence). This CDR3 comprises 16 residues. Combining the CDR3 with reference TRBV7-9 and TRBJ1-4 gives the whole variable domain DTGVSQNPRHKITKRGQNVTFRCDPISEHNRLYWYRQTLGQGPEFLTYFQNEAQLEKSRLLSDRFSAERPKGSFSTLEIQRTEQGDSAMYLCASSPRQGYTNEKLFFGSGTQLSVL.

The chain employs TRBV7-9 and TRBJ1-2; D unresolved. The CDR3 totals 15 residues. Germline V gene lookup returns CDR1 SEHNR and CDR2 FQNEAQ (reference sequence). The V and J ends lost 4 bases and 5 bases respectively, with 17 bases between them. CDR3: CASSYHTKRKYGYTF. CDR3 DNA: TGTGCCAGCAGCTATCATACGAAACGGAAGTATGGCTACACCTTC.

This rearrangement joins TRBV12-3 or TRBV12-4 to TRBJ1-1, with D perhaps TRBD1 (5 bases). Trimming left V 4 bases short and J 1 base short, with 16 bases between. CDR3 length equals 16 residues. The CDR3 DNA reads as TGTGCCAGCAGTTCTGGGACGGACAATTGGAACACTGAAGCTTTCTTT. Translating it yields CASSSGTDNWNTEAFF.

CDR3 coding DNA: TGCAGTGCTAGAGATCGTCAAGGGGGGGACTTGGAGACCCAGTACTTC. As protein: CSARDRQGGDLETQYF. J is TRBJ2-5 and V is TRBV20-1, with D possibly being TRBD2 (7 bases). This CDR3 contains 16 residues. Germline CDR1 reads DFQATT; CDR2 reads SNEGSKA (reference sequence). Between the trimmed V and J ends, which lost 0 bases and 5 bases, there was a span of 19 bases.

This clonotype turned up a few times. The conserved final phenylalanine or tryptophan is absent from the CDR3, which likely points to a read error. The V gene is TRBV7-9, the J gene TRBJ2-1, with 14 bases identical to TRBD2. The V gene's germline CDR1 is SEHNR and CDR2 FQNEAQ (reference sequence). After removal of 5 bases from V and 6 bases from J, the junction contained 3 bases not matched to a gene. This CDR3 spans 15 amino acids. The CDR3 reads CASSLGTSGGNEQFS. CDR3 sequence (DNA): TGTGCCAGCAGCCTGGGGACTAGCGGGGGCAATGAGCAGTTCTCC.

This clonotype was picked up a small number of times. J is TRBJ1-1 and V is TRBV10-3; D not certain. Germline CDR1 ENHRY, CDR2 SYGVKD. Trimming stripped 4 bases from V and 4 bases from J, with 7 bases between. The CDR3 runs to 12 residues. CDR3 sequence: CAISGGITEAFF. The CDR3 region has the DNA TGTGCCATCAGTGGGGGAATCACTGAAGCTTTCTTT.

As concerns this clonotype: At one of its ends the junction is not consistent with the germline gene, which may arise from a read error. The CDR3 DNA reads as TGTGCCAGCAGCTTACAAGGGAAAGCCGCGCAGGCCTTC. Translated: CASSLQGKAAQAF. The chain uses TRBV7-9 and TRBJ1-2; D not resolved. Germline V gives CDR1 SEHNR, CDR2 FQNEAQ (reference sequence). The CDR3 extends over 13 amino acids.

This chain links TRBV12-3 or TRBV12-4 with TRBJ1-1; 10 positions agree with TRBD1. Germline trimming cut 4 bases from V and 2 bases from J; bases unmatched to any gene: 1. The CDR3 runs 14 residues. CDR3 sequence (DNA): TGTGCCAGCAGTTGGGACAGGGGAAACACTGAAGCTTTCTTT. Translating it yields CASSWDRGNTEAFF.

J is TRBJ1-2 and V is TRBV20-1; 9 nucleotides match TRBD1. After removal of 1 base from V and 4 bases from J, the junction contained 7 bases not matched to a gene. Germline V lookup: CDR1 DFQATT, CDR2 SNEGSKA (reference sequence). The CDR3 runs to 15 residues. CDR3 amino acids: CSARALGQGIYGYTF. As DNA, the CDR3 is TGCAGTGCTAGAGCCCTGGGACAGGGAATCTATGGCTACACCTTC.

This clonotype was found a few times. The chain carries TRBV7-9 and TRBJ1-1; TRBD1 agrees at 7 bases. The ends lost 6 bases at V and 0 bases at J; junction bases unmatched: 7. The germline CDR1 and CDR2 sequences are SEHNR and FQNEAQ (reference sequence). The CDR3 consists of 15 residues. Here the CDR3 reads CASSQPTGLNTEAFF. Here the CDR3 DNA reads TGTGCCAGCAGTCAACCGACAGGGCTGAACACTGAAGCTTTCTTT.